Following are 22 T cell receptor beta chains from one sample sequenced in a study of CXCR3-negative and CXCR3-positive naive CD8 T cells. TRB cDNA libraries were made by UMI-labeled 5' RACE. Each CDR3 protein gets one entry in TCRdb, which reprocessed the 5' RACE reads and gives no DNA. The sample is made up of over 80,000 distinct CDR3 sequences, and the top ten hold around 1.5% of it. The sequenced material came from naive CXCR3- CD8+ T cells from blood. Subset reported: CD45RO-CCR7+CD27+CD95- naive CD8+ T cells lacking CXCR3 (TNR3-). Receptors originate from a human donor in good health. Some clones in this sample may be carry-over from other donors' samples.

The genes are TRBV20-1 and TRBJ1-5; TCRdb designates TRBD1, a call that cannot be tested without DNA. From germline, CDR1 is DFQATT and CDR2 SNEGSKA (reference sequence). There are 12 residues in the CDR3. CDR3 loop: CSASGGNQPQHF.

The chain joins TRBV12-5 to TRBJ1-2; TCRdb selects TRBD1, and the lack of DNA leaves this call unchecked. The germline V gene encodes CDR1 LGHNT and CDR2 FRNRAP. This CDR3 region has 14 residues. CDR3 sequence: CASGLDHRENGYTF.

This chain links TRBV28 with TRBJ2-2; TCRdb reports TRBD1, a call that lacks DNA to check it against. Germline V lookup: CDR1 MDHEN, CDR2 SYDVKM. There are 15 residues in the CDR3. The CDR3: CASSLTGRGTGELFF.

The rearrangement joins TRBV7-9 to TRBJ2-3; TCRdb designates TRBD2, a call that cannot be tested without DNA. CDR1 SEHNR and CDR2 FQNEAQ come from the germline V gene (reference sequence). The CDR3 is 19 amino acids. This chain's CDR3 is CASSLSRLARLRSTDTQYF.

The chain links TRBV6-2 or TRBV6-3 to TRBJ2-2; the D call of TRBD2 rests on TCRdb alone, since no DNA is present to check it. CDR3 length: 16 residues. CDR1 and CDR2 (germline): MNHEY, SVGEGT. Here the CDR3 reads CASRHPGLADNGELFF.

The rearrangement joins TRBV7-9 to TRBJ1-5. The CDR3 sequence is 16 residues long. Per the germline V gene, CDR1 is SEHNR and CDR2 is FQNEAQ (reference sequence). Here the CDR3 reads CASSSTTENSNQPQHF.

V gene TRBV7-9 combines with J gene TRBJ1-6. The CDR3 runs to 16 residues. Germline lookup yields CDR1 SEHNR and CDR2 FQNEAQ (reference sequence). The CDR3: CASSTGVEWGNSPLHF.

The V gene is TRBV7-7, the J gene TRBJ2-1; TCRdb picks TRBD2, but there is no DNA to check that call. Germline V CDR1 and CDR2: SSHAT, FNYEAQ (reference sequence). The CDR3 totals 15 residues. Here the CDR3 reads CASSPGTSSTNEQFF.

The chain uses TRBV5-1 and TRBJ1-1; TCRdb's D call of TRBD1 is untestable without DNA. From germline, CDR1 is SGHRS and CDR2 YFSETQ. The CDR3 loop spans 13 amino acids. The CDR3 is CASSLGTGAEAFF. Full variable domain (missing parts from reference TRBV5-1 and TRBJ1-1): KAGVTQTPRYLIKTRGQQVTLSCSPISGHRSVSWYQQTPGQGLQFLFEYFSETQRNKGNFPGRFSGRQFSNSRSEMNVSTLELGDSALYLCASSLGTGAEAFFGQGTRLTVV.

This chain's CDR3 is CASSLVARDYEQYF. The rearrangement links TRBV5-5 to TRBJ2-7; TCRdb's D call, TRBD2, is unchecked because there is no DNA. The germline gives CDR1 SGHKS, CDR2 YYEKEE (reference sequence). CDR3 length: 14 residues. Supplemented by reference TRBV5-5 and TRBJ2-7, the full variable domain reads DAGVTQSPTHLIKTRGQQVTLRCSPISGHKSVSWYQQVLGQGPQFIFQYYEKEERGRGNFPDRFSARQFPNYSSELNVNALLLGDSALYLCASSLVARDYEQYFGPGTRLTVT.

V is TRBV29-1 and J is TRBJ1-1; without DNA, the TCRdb call of TRBD1 cannot be checked. The CDR3 runs 13 residues. The germline CDR1 and CDR2 sequences are SQVTM and ANQGSEA. The CDR3 is CSGRQGAGTEAFF.

The rearrangement links TRBV7-9 to TRBJ2-1. The CDR3 extends over 15 amino acids. Germline V gene lookup returns CDR1 SEHNR and CDR2 FQNEAQ (reference sequence). CDR3 residues: CASSLGGLLYNEQFF.

V and J are TRBV9 and TRBJ2-5; TCRdb's D call of TRBD2 is untestable without DNA. CDR1 SGDLS and CDR2 YYNGEE come from the germline V gene. This CDR3 is built from 14 residues. CDR3 amino acids: CASSPGLPQETQYF. Full variable domain (outside the CDR3, taken from reference TRBV9 and TRBJ2-5): DSGVTQTPKHLITATGQRVTLRCSPRSGDLSVYWYQQSLDQGLQFLIQYYNGEERAKGNILERFSAQQFPDLHSELNLSSLELGDSALYFCASSPGLPQETQYFGPGTRLLVL.

J is TRBJ1-1 and V is TRBV7-9; no DNA is available, so the TRBD1 call from TCRdb remains unchecked. Germline CDR1 reads SEHNR; CDR2 reads FQNEAQ (reference sequence). This CDR3 is 15 amino acids long. The CDR3 here is CASTIQGPANTEAFF. The complete variable domain, with remaining parts taken from reference TRBV7-9 and TRBJ1-1, reads DTGVSQNPRHKITKRGQNVTFRCDPISEHNRLYWYRQTLGQGPEFLTYFQNEAQLEKSRLLSDRFSAERPKGSFSTLEIQRTEQGDSAMYLCASTIQGPANTEAFFGQGTRLTVV.

The chain has TRBV5-5 and TRBJ2-1; absent DNA, TCRdb's TRBD2 call cannot be checked. Germline V gene sequence: CDR1 SGHKS, CDR2 YYEKEE (reference sequence). The CDR3 runs to 15 residues. CDR3: CARLKLGRRYNEQFF.

The genes are TRBV6-5 and TRBJ1-1; as DNA is missing, the TRBD1 call by TCRdb cannot be tested. The CDR3 is 14 amino acids. Per germline, CDR1 MNHEY and CDR2 SVGAGI. The CDR3 loop is CASTPLRGNTEAFF.

This chain uses TRBV7-9 with TRBJ2-1; the D gene TCRdb calls, TRBD1, cannot be checked with no DNA. The V gene's germline CDR1 is SEHNR and CDR2 FQNEAQ (reference sequence). This CDR3 is built from 17 residues. The CDR3 loop reads CASSSPRTGWLDNEQFF.

The chain employs TRBV28 and TRBJ1-2; the TCRdb call, TRBD1, lacks DNA for checking. CDR1 and CDR2 from the germline V gene are MDHEN and SYDVKM. The CDR3 totals 16 residues. The CDR3 sequence is CASSSEDRGLNYGYTF.

This chain uses TRBV13 with TRBJ2-1; TCRdb outputs TRBD2, but without DNA this stays unchecked. Germline CDR1 and CDR2: PRHDT and FYEKMQ (reference sequence). CDR3 length: 18 amino acids. The CDR3 loop reads CASSSRQGGLAASDEQFF. The full variable domain, in which reference TRBV13 and TRBJ2-1 provide the parts outside the CDR3, is AAGVIQSPRHLIKEKRETATLKCYPIPRHDTVYWYQQGPGQDPQFLISFYEKMQSDKGSIPDRFSAQQFSDYHSELNMSSLELGDSALYFCASSSRQGGLAASDEQFFGPGTRLTVL.

The V and J genes are TRBV7-9 and TRBJ2-1; lacking DNA, the TRBD1 call made by TCRdb goes unchecked. Germline V lookup: CDR1 SEHNR, CDR2 FQNEAQ (reference sequence). This CDR3 is 13 amino acids long. This CDR3 is CASSRTVYNEQFF.

The CDR3 here is CASSPTSGGDNEQFF. The chain carries TRBV27 and TRBJ2-1; no DNA is available, so the TRBD2 call from TCRdb remains unchecked. This CDR3 comprises 15 residues. Germline V gene lookup returns CDR1 MNHEY and CDR2 SMNVEV (reference sequence).

The rearrangement uses TRBV6-2 or TRBV6-3 and TRBJ2-4. CDR3 size: 12 residues. Looked up from germline, CDR1 is MNHEY and CDR2 is SVGEGT. CDR3 sequence: CASKNYQNIQYF.